This T cell receptor (beta chain) was identified during a study of response to subunit inactivated influenza vaccine. To note about this clonotype: Its antigen is unknown.

Trimming cost V 5 bases and J 5 bases; bases outside gene matches: 8. Looked up from germline, CDR1 is MNHNS and CDR2 is SASEGT. This CDR3 spans 15 amino acids. A single record per CDR3 protein comes from TCRdb applying MiXCR to the RT-PCR reads. The repertoire holds over 750,000 distinct CDR3 sequences, around 20% seen once, with roughly a tenth in the top ten. Study-wide points: Each seasonal influenza vaccination recruits few new T cells, the authors suggested.

Sequences were derived from PBMCs from blood, sampled about 5 days after vaccination. The TCR sequence derives from a man aged 50 or older who received an inactivated influenza vaccine. The chain uses TRBV6-1 and TRBJ1-4, with 7 bases fitting TRBD1. This chain's CDR3 is CASSPQGGWNEKLFF. The CDR3 bases are TGTGCCAGCAGTCCCCAGGGGGGATGGAATGAAAAACTGTTTTTT.